This T cell receptor beta chain was sequenced for a study of T cell responses to AZD1222 COVID-19 vaccine. Points from the study as a whole: Repertoire collection took place solely once the T cell response had peaked. Spike as a whole was targeted by vaccine-associated CD4 TCRs, dominant at 160-218 and 743-854. Clonal diversity was possibly underestimated, and white British individuals and females predominated among donors.

Comment on this clone: What it recognizes is unknown.

The CDR3 loop spans 13 amino acids. Looked up from germline, CDR1 is LNHDA and CDR2 is SQIVND (reference sequence). With V trimmed by 3 bases and J by 6 bases, 4 bases remained unmatched. Pooled in the analysis were second doses at about 4 or about 12 weeks. Using immunoSEQ multiplex PCR, the repertoire was profiled, and TCRdb retains in-frame clones only, with some absent. In the table there are about 180,000 clones, 88% of which are singletons. The sequencing here drew on peripheral blood, taken 28 days after the second AZD1222 dose. The TCR originated in an adult who received the AZD1222 COVID-19 vaccine. The chain recombines TRBV19 with TRBJ2-7; 8 bases map to TRBD1. The CDR3 here is CASSIQGAVEQYF. Here the CDR3 DNA reads TGTGCCAGTAGTATTCAGGGGGCGGTCGAGCAGTACTTC.